These 5 T cell receptor beta chains originate from one sample sequenced in a study of T cell responses to AZD1222 COVID-19 vaccine. The table came from immunoSEQ multiplex PCR; TCRdb's copy has only in-frame clones and leaves some out. The data contain about 120,000 clones, more than 75% of them singletons. Here the sequenced sample was peripheral blood, taken on day 0 of AZD1222 vaccination. These receptors were taken from an adult in good health.

The genes are TRBV28 and TRBJ1-2; TRBD1 matches 10 bases. Per the germline V gene, CDR1 is MDHEN and CDR2 is SYDVKM. This CDR3 comprises 14 residues. V lost 5 bases, J lost 4 bases, and 4 bases stayed unmatched. CDR3 DNA: TGTGCCAGCAGTACCGGGACAGGGGTCTATGGCTACACCTTC. Amino acids: CASSTGTGVYGYTF.

In this sample, this clone turned up a few times. The chain carries TRBV2 and TRBJ2-4; D is ambiguous. CDR3 length equals 15 residues. The germline gives CDR1 SNHLY, CDR2 FYNNEI. Trimming took off 3 bases at V and 0 bases at J, with 9 bases between the two ends. CDR3 sequence (DNA): TGTGCCAGCAGTGACCGTGGTCTAGCCAAAAACATTCAGTACTTC. This gives the protein CASSDRGLAKNIQYF.

This chain connects TRBV2 to TRBJ1-5, with a tentative D call TRBD1 (6 bases). CDR1 is SNHLY, CDR2 FYNNEI, per germline. This CDR3 is built from 13 residues. V was cut by 7 bases and J by 3 bases, with 10 bases left in between. The DNA of the CDR3 is TGTGCCAGCACCAGGGACAACAATCAGCCCCAGCATTTT. Its protein product is CASTRDNNQPQHF.

The V call is TRBV18, the J call TRBJ2-7; a possible D gene is TRBD2 (5 bases). V dropped 1 base and J dropped 1 base, with 8 bases sitting between them. Per germline, CDR1 KGHSH and CDR2 LQKENI. CDR3 length: 14 amino acids. The CDR3, as DNA: TGTGCCAGCTCACCACAACGGGATTCCTACGAGCAGTACTTC. Amino acids: CASSPQRDSYEQYF.

The V and J genes are TRBV28 and TRBJ2-7; 10 bases are a match to TRBD2. Germline V gives CDR1 MDHEN, CDR2 SYDVKM. After removal of 5 bases from V and 5 bases from J, the junction contained 9 bases not matched to a gene. The CDR3 covers 15 residues. This CDR3 is CASSPASGGRNEQYF. CDR3 nucleotides: TGTGCCAGCAGTCCCGCTAGCGGGGGTAGGAACGAGCAGTACTTC. Combining the CDR3 with reference TRBV28 and TRBJ2-7 gives the whole variable domain DVKVTQSSRYLVKRTGEKVFLECVQDMDHENMFWYRQDPGLGLRLIYFSYDVKMKEKGDIPEGYSVSREKKERFSLILESASTNQTSMYLCASSPASGGRNEQYFGPGTRLTVT.